This TCR beta chain derives from a study of T-cell reconstitution after alpha-beta-depleted transplantation in children. Overall study results and limits: A year post-transplant, T-cell counts and diversity derived mostly from newly produced T cells.

From germline, CDR1 is MNHEY and CDR2 SVGEGT. The ends were cut back, 4 bases at V and 9 bases at J, with 19 bases in the middle. The length of the CDR3 is 14 residues. Note on this clonotype: As yet, its antigen is unknown.

Using unique molecular identifiers, the investigators prepared the TCRbeta library. MiXCR, applied by TCRdb to the PCR reads, yields one record per CDR3 protein. The data show about 980,000 distinct CDR3 sequences, with 25% to 30% seen just once and over 25% held by the top ten. Sequencing used PBMCs, mostly from graft donor cells, obtained 360 days after TCRalphabeta/CD19-depleted stem cell transplant. The origin of this receptor is a boy younger than two who had a stem cell transplant for SCID, so the T cells may come from the graft donor. The chain is built from TRBV6-2 or TRBV6-3 and TRBJ2-7; tentatively, D is TRBD1 or TRBD2 (5 bases each). Here the CDR3 DNA reads TGTGCCAGCAGTTCACGGGACGGACCTTGGGGGCAGTACTTC. Protein sequence: CASSSRDGPWGQYF.